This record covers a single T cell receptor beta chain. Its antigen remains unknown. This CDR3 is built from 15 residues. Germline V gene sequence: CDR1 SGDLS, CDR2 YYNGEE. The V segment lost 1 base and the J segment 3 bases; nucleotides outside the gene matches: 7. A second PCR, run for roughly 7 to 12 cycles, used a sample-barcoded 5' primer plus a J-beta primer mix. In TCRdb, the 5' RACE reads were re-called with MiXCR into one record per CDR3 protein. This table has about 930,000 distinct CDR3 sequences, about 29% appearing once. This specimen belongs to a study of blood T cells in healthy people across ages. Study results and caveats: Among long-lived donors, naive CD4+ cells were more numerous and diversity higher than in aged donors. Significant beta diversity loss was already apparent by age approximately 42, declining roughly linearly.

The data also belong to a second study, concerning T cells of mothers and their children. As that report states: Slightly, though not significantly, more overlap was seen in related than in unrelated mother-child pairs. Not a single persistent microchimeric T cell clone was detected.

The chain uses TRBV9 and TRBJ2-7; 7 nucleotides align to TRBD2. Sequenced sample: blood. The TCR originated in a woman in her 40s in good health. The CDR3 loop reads CASSVMGGKNYEQYF. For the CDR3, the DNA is TGTGCCAGCAGCGTAATGGGGGGGAAAAACTACGAGCAGTACTTC.